These 30 T cell receptor beta chains were sequenced from one sample in a study of CD8 T cells in ankylosing spondylitis. TCRdb reprocessed the 5' RACE reads with MiXCR, giving one entry per CDR3 protein. The table lists over 130,000 distinct CDR3 sequences, roughly 44% of them singletons. Sequencing was performed on synovial fluid, either unsorted or a sorted T cell fraction (not recorded which). These receptors originate from a male donor with ankylosing spondylitis.

This clonotype was counted between two and nine times. The rearrangement links TRBV6-1 to TRBJ2-7; D is ambiguous. Per germline, CDR1 MNHNS and CDR2 SASEGT. The CDR3 has 15 amino acids. V was cut by 4 bases and J by 2 bases, with 15 bases left in between. The DNA for the CDR3 is TGTGCCAGCAGTGGCTTCAACTCTCCGACCTACGAGCAGTACTTC. It codes for CASSGFNSPTYEQYF.

The chain has TRBV5-1 and TRBJ1-2; D gene unclear. Germline values: CDR1 SGHRS, CDR2 YFSETQ. This CDR3 region has 15 residues. V shed 4 bases and J shed 0 bases, with 13 bases lying between them. CDR3: CASSPRHRANYGYTF. Written as DNA, the CDR3 is TGCGCCAGCAGCCCTAGACACCGAGCTAACTATGGCTACACCTTC. The full variable domain, in which reference TRBV5-1 and TRBJ1-2 provide the parts outside the CDR3, is KAGVTQTPRYLIKTRGQQVTLSCSPISGHRSVSWYQQTPGQGLQFLFEYFSETQRNKGNFPGRFSGRQFSNSRSEMNVSTLELGDSALYLCASSPRHRANYGYTFGSGTRLTVV.

The sample holds many counts of this clonotype. The rearrangement links TRBV10-1 to TRBJ2-1; 14 bases fit TRBD2. V trimming: 7 bases; J trimming: 4 bases; junction bases outside the gene matches: 6. Germline values: CDR1 WNHNN, CDR2 SYGVQD (reference sequence). The CDR3 length is 16 residues. The CDR3 nucleotides are TGCGCCAGCAATTTGACTAGCGGGGGGGAATACAATGAGCAGTTCTTC. Its translation: CASNLTSGGEYNEQFF.

The genes are TRBV20-1 and TRBJ2-2; D tentatively fits TRBD1 or TRBD2 (5 bases each). The ends were cut back, 0 bases at V and 4 bases at J, with 15 bases in the middle. Germline V gene lookup returns CDR1 DFQATT and CDR2 SNEGSKA (reference sequence). The CDR3 loop spans 16 amino acids. The CDR3 coding sequence is TGCAGTGCTAGAGATTACCGGGACGACCTCACCGGGGAGCTGTTTTTT. The encoded protein is CSARDYRDDLTGELFF.

This clonotype was observed at least ten times. The chain carries TRBV12-3 or TRBV12-4 and TRBJ1-1; 9 bases align to TRBD1. This CDR3 contains 14 residues. Germline trimming cut 6 bases from V and 5 bases from J; bases unmatched to any gene: 7. CDR3 DNA sequence: TGTGCCAGCAGGGAGGGACAGGGTTGGACTGAAGCTTTCTTT. It is translated as CASREGQGWTEAFF.

V and J are TRBV19 and TRBJ1-5, with 8 bases identical to TRBD1. CDR1 LNHDA and CDR2 SQIVND come from the germline V gene (reference sequence). This CDR3 is built from 14 residues. V lost 6 bases, J lost 3 bases, and 4 bases stayed unmatched. CDR3 sequence: CASRRQGNNQPQHF. The CDR3 region has the DNA TGTGCCAGTAGACGACAGGGGAACAATCAGCCCCAGCATTTT.

This chain connects TRBV5-1 to TRBJ1-1; no definite D call. This CDR3 is built from 16 residues. Germline CDR1 reads SGHRS; CDR2 reads YFSETQ. With 0 bases removed from V and 0 bases from J, the gap between germline ends came to 12 bases. CDR3 sequence reads: CASSLAEGRLNTEAFF. CDR3 in DNA: TGCGCCAGCAGCTTGGCAGAGGGCAGACTGAACACTGAAGCTTTCTTT.

The chain employs TRBV4-1 and TRBJ1-1, with 8 positions matching TRBD1. The CDR3 runs 18 residues. CDR1 and CDR2 (germline): MGHRA, YSYEKL. Trimming cost V 4 bases and J 2 bases; bases outside gene matches: 15. CDR3 protein: CASSRPWTGIFYNTEAFF. As DNA, the CDR3 is TGCGCCAGCAGCCGACCATGGACAGGGATCTTTTATAACACTGAAGCTTTCTTT.

V is TRBV10-3 and J is TRBJ1-2, with 7 nucleotides matching TRBD1. This CDR3 has 13 residues. The germline gives CDR1 ENHRY, CDR2 SYGVKD. V gave up 5 bases and J gave up 8 bases; unmatched junction bases: 8. The CDR3 DNA reads TGTGCCATCAGTCTGACAGGGAAACGAGGCTACACCTTC. Residues: CAISLTGKRGYTF.

The table lists this clonotype with a few counts. The chain carries TRBV12-3 or TRBV12-4 and TRBJ2-7; maybe TRBD1 (5 bases). This CDR3 spans 14 amino acids. V was shortened by 4 bases and J by 4 bases, with 14 bases between the two germline ends. This CDR3 reads CASSSGNRRYEQYF. The DNA for the CDR3 is TGTGCCAGCAGTTCAGGGAACCGGCGTTACGAGCAGTACTTC.

The chain combines TRBV12-3 or TRBV12-4 with TRBJ1-2; D call uncertain. Trimming pared 5 bases from V and 7 bases from J, leaving 29 bases between. This CDR3 spans 18 amino acids. The CDR3 DNA reads TGTGCCAGCAGTCTTGGTCTCTGGGCTAAAACGGGATATTTTGGCTACACCTTC. Protein sequence: CASSLGLWAKTGYFGYTF.

This clonotype was detected only a few times. The chain joins TRBV9 to TRBJ2-7; TRBD2 matches at 7 bases. The CDR3 is 14 residues long. Per the germline V gene, CDR1 is SGDLS and CDR2 is YYNGEE. The junction had 9 bases not matched to a gene; V was cut back by 4 bases and J by 5 bases. CDR3 residues: CASSLSGKLDEQYF. CDR3 DNA sequence: TGTGCCAGCAGCCTCAGCGGGAAGTTAGACGAGCAGTACTTC.

The chain is built from TRBV2 and TRBJ2-4, with D tentatively TRBD2 (6 bases). The CDR3 is made up of 16 amino acids. Trimming pared 6 bases from V and 0 bases from J, leaving 15 bases between. CDR1 and CDR2 (germline): SNHLY, FYNNEI. Here the CDR3 DNA reads TGTGCCAGCAGGATTAGCGGCCCCCTAGCCAAAAACATTCAGTACTTC. Protein: CASRISGPLAKNIQYF.

The J gene is TRBJ2-7, the V gene TRBV11-1; 12 bases line up with TRBD2. The germline V gene encodes CDR1 SGHAT and CDR2 FQDESV (reference sequence). V lost 2 bases, J lost 2 bases, and 10 bases stayed unmatched. CDR3 length: 18 amino acids. DNA of the CDR3: TGTGCCAGCAGCTTAAACTTGCGAACTAGCGGGGGGACCTACGAGCAGTACTTC. This sequence encodes CASSLNLRTSGGTYEQYF. The complete variable domain, with remaining parts taken from reference TRBV11-1 and TRBJ2-7, reads EAEVAQSPRYKITEKSQAVAFWCDPISGHATLYWYRQILGQGPELLVQFQDESVVDDSQLPKDRFSAERLKGVDSTLKIQPAELGDSAMYLCASSLNLRTSGGTYEQYFGPGTRLTVT.

The chain carries TRBV2 and TRBJ1-1, with 7 bases identical to TRBD1. Germline V CDR1 and CDR2: SNHLY, FYNNEI. Trimming took 1 base from V and 5 from J; bases not matched to a gene: 7. This CDR3 spans 15 amino acids. The CDR3 DNA is TGTGCCAGCAGTGAAGGTACGACAGGGTGGACTGAAGCTTTCTTT. Its protein product is CASSEGTTGWTEAFF.

The chain joins TRBV6-2 or TRBV6-3 to TRBJ2-1; TRBD2 might be the D (5 bases). V lost 5 bases to trimming and J lost 3 bases, with 14 bases between them. The CDR3 contains 15 residues. Germline V CDR1 and CDR2: MNHEY, SVGEGT. The CDR3 bases are TGTGCCAGCAGTACAGACTATCGCCACTACAATGAGCAGTTCTTC. It encodes CASSTDYRHYNEQFF.

The chain recombines TRBV29-1 with TRBJ2-7; a weak D match, TRBD2 (6 bases). Per the germline V gene, CDR1 is SQVTM and CDR2 is ANQGSEA. The CDR3 covers 12 residues. V was trimmed by 7 bases and J by 3 bases, leaving 13 bases between them. The CDR3 DNA reads TGCAGCGCTGAGGACTATAACTACGAGCAGTACTTC. Protein sequence: CSAEDYNYEQYF.

This clonotype came up a few times. The rearrangement uses TRBV4-2 and TRBJ2-5; 7 bases match TRBD2. The CDR3 covers 15 residues. After removal of 2 bases from V and 3 bases from J, the junction contained 6 bases not matched to a gene. The germline V gene encodes CDR1 LGHNA and CDR2 YNFKEQ. The CDR3 DNA follows: TGTGCCAGCAGCCAAACGGGGAGCGGGAAAGAGACCCAGTACTTC. It specifies CASSQTGSGKETQYF.

This clonotype was counted a few times. The rearrangement links TRBV12-3 or TRBV12-4 to TRBJ1-6, with 11 bases aligning to TRBD1. After removal of 5 bases from V and 9 bases from J, the junction contained 15 bases not matched to a gene. This CDR3 region has 18 residues. CDR3 region: CASSAGQGALIRSSPLHF. DNA for the CDR3: TGTGCCAGCAGTGCTGGACAGGGGGCACTAATCAGGAGTTCACCCCTCCACTTT.

In its sample, this clonotype was seen a few times. The chain combines TRBV12-3 or TRBV12-4 with TRBJ2-1; 7 nucleotides align to TRBD2. The CDR3 has 15 amino acids. V lost 3 bases and J lost 9; bases outside the gene matches: 11. CDR3 protein: CASSFPLTGGSEQFF. The CDR3 nucleotides read TGTGCCAGCAGTTTTCCCCTTACGGGAGGTAGTGAGCAGTTCTTC.

The V call is TRBV6-1, the J call TRBJ2-5, with D perhaps given as TRBD1 or TRBD2 (5 bases each). Germline loops: CDR1 MNHNS, CDR2 SASEGT. V shed 8 bases and J shed 0 bases, with 16 bases lying between them. The CDR3 totals 15 residues. CDR3 sequence reads: CASEGQGLYQETQYF. The CDR3 nucleotides are TGTGCCAGCGAGGGGCAGGGCCTGTACCAAGAGACCCAGTACTTC.

The chain carries TRBV6-2 or TRBV6-3 and TRBJ1-2; no firm D call. CDR3 size: 15 residues. Trimming shortened V by 5 bases and J by 4 bases, and 17 bases separated the two germline ends. Germline CDR1 MNHEY, CDR2 SVGEGT. This CDR3 reads CASSPPGPGPYGYTF. As DNA, the CDR3 is TGTGCCAGCAGTCCTCCGGGTCCAGGTCCCTATGGCTACACCTTC.

The sample holds a few counts of this clonotype. The J gene is TRBJ2-1, the V gene TRBV18, with 7 bases that match TRBD2. The V segment lost 0 bases and the J segment 7 bases; nucleotides outside the gene matches: 9. Germline CDR1 KGHSH, CDR2 LQKENI. The CDR3 loop spans 16 amino acids. The CDR3 region is CASSPPLQREGNEQFF. The DNA for the CDR3 is TGTGCCAGCTCACCACCCTTGCAGCGGGAAGGGAATGAGCAGTTCTTC.

The chain joins TRBV6-1 to TRBJ1-1; a weak D match, TRBD1 (6 bases). V gave up 7 bases and J gave up 5 bases, with 17 bases separating them. Germline loops: CDR1 MNHNS, CDR2 SASEGT. The CDR3 runs 14 residues. CDR3 loop: CASNKQGISTEAFF. The CDR3 DNA sequence: TGTGCCAGCAATAAGCAGGGGATTTCGACTGAAGCTTTCTTT.

The V and J genes are TRBV5-1 and TRBJ2-7; 8 nucleotides align to TRBD1. Germline V gives CDR1 SGHRS, CDR2 YFSETQ. The CDR3 is 14 residues long. The junction had 2 bases not matched to a gene; V was cut back by 0 bases and J by 3 bases. For the CDR3, the DNA is TGCGCCAGCAGCTTGGACAGGGGGTTCTACGAGCAGTACTTC. Translating gives CASSLDRGFYEQYF.

There are many counts of this clonotype. The chain couples TRBV28 to TRBJ2-1; TRBD2 matches at 7 bases. The J segment lost 8 bases and the V segment lost 3 bases, leaving 19 bases of the junction unmatched. In germline, CDR1 is MDHEN, CDR2 SYDVKM. CDR3 size: 18 residues. The CDR3 sequence is CASSFPSSRSGPMDEQFF. The CDR3 DNA is TGTGCCAGCAGTTTTCCTTCCTCACGTAGCGGGCCGATGGATGAGCAGTTCTTC.

This chain joins TRBV29-1 and TRBJ1-5; 7 bases fit TRBD1. Germline V gene sequence: CDR1 SQVTM, CDR2 ANQGSEA. V lost 6 bases, J lost 9 bases, and 11 bases stayed unmatched. The CDR3 totals 13 residues. CDR3 coding DNA: TGCAGCGTCCAAGACAGGGCGGGTCGGCCCCAGCATTTT. Translation gives CSVQDRAGRPQHF. Complete variable domain (other parts from reference TRBV29-1 and TRBJ1-5): SAVISQKPSRDICQRGTSLTIQCQVDSQVTMMFWYRQQPGQSLTLIATANQGSEATYESGFVIDKFPISRPNLTFSTLTVSNMSPEDSSIYLCSVQDRAGRPQHFGDGTRLSIL.

The chain links TRBV7-3 to TRBJ2-3; 10 positions agree with TRBD2. CDR3 length: 14 amino acids. Germline-derived CDR1 and CDR2 are SGHTA and FQGTGA. V lost 11 bases and J lost 4; bases outside the gene matches: 9. CDR3 DNA sequence: TGTGCCTCCGGAAGCGGGGGGGGGCCAGATACGCAGTATTTT. Amino acids: CASGSGGGPDTQYF.

V and J are TRBV27 and TRBJ2-7; TRBD1 or TRBD2 may be the D gene (6 bases each). The germline gives CDR1 MNHEY, CDR2 SMNVEV (reference sequence). The CDR3 is 14 residues long. V shed 1 base and J shed 2 bases, with 9 bases lying between them. For the CDR3, the DNA is TGTGCCAGCAGTTTATGGGGGGACACCTACGAGCAGTACTTC. Protein sequence: CASSLWGDTYEQYF.

This chain connects TRBV6-5 to TRBJ2-3; TRBD2 is a possible D gene (6 bases). Germline assignment: CDR1 MNHEY and CDR2 SVGAGI. This CDR3 region has 18 residues. V lost 4 bases to trimming and J lost 2 bases, with 22 bases between them. The CDR3 nucleotides read TGTGCCAGCAGTTTTGGAATCTCGCGGGGATACTCCACAGATACGCAGTATTTT. Translation: CASSFGISRGYSTDTQYF.